The entry below gives a single TCR beta chain sequence along with its context. Its antigen is not identified. The sample is drawn from a study of PD-1 blockade in classical Hodgkin lymphoma. Study context: Nivolumab dosed at 3 mg/kg went to patients intravenously every 2 weeks.

Whole-study results and caveats: While CD8+ TCR diversity did not rise significantly by C4D1, CD4+ TCR diversity did. Complete responders' baseline diversity resembled that of newly diagnosed patients.

This table comes from immunoSEQ multiplex PCR, and its TCRdb copy is limited to in-frame clones, with some not included. Of about 27,000 clones listed, approximately 89% are singletons. The time point here: cycle 4 day 1 (C4D1), after 6 weeks of nivolumab. Each patient's relapse followed autologous stem cell transplantation, and brentuximab vedotin exposure varied. By magnetic negative selection, CD4+ T cells were purified from thawed PBMCs. Trimming removed 2 bases from V and 5 bases from J, with 10 bases in between. The germline V gene has CDR1 LNHNV and CDR2 YYDKDF (reference sequence). CDR3 size: 14 residues.

The chain links TRBV15 to TRBJ1-5, with unresolved D. Here the sequenced sample was CD4+ T cells from blood, taken before the fourth cycle of nivolumab. This sequence was found in a human donor with classical Hodgkin lymphoma. The chain's CDR3 is CATSRLGSYQPQHF. In DNA form, the CDR3 reads TGTGCCACCAGCAGATTAGGGTCTTATCAGCCCCAGCATTTT.